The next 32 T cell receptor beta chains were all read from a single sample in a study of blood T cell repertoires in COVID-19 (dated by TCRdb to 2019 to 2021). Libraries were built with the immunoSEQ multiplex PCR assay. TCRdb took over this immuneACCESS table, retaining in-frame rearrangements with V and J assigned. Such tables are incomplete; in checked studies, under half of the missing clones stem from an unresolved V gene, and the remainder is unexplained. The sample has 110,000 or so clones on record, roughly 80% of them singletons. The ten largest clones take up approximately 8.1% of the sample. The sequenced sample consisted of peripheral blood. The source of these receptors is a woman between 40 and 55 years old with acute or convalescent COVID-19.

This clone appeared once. CDR3 coding DNA: TGCGCCAGCAGCTACGGACAAAGCACAGATACGCAGTATTTT. This gives the protein CASSYGQSTDTQYF. V is TRBV5-1 and J is TRBJ2-3; TRBD1 might be the D (5 bases). Trimming pared 3 bases from V and 0 bases from J, leaving 8 bases between. The CDR3 is 14 amino acids. CDR1 and CDR2 from the germline V gene are SGHRS and YFSETQ.

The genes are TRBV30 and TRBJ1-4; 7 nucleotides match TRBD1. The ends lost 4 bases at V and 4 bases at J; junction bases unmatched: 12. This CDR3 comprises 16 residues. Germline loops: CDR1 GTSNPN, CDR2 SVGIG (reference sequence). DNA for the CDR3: TGTGCCTGGATCAGACAGGGCCCCGTTGGTAATGAAAAACTGTTTTTT. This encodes CAWIRQGPVGNEKLFF.

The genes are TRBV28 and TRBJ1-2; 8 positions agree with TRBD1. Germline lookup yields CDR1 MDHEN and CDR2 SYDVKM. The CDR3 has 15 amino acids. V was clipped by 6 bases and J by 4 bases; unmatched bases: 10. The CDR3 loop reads CASRYATGTGYGYTF. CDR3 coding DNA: TGTGCCAGCAGATATGCTACCGGGACAGGCTATGGCTACACCTTC.

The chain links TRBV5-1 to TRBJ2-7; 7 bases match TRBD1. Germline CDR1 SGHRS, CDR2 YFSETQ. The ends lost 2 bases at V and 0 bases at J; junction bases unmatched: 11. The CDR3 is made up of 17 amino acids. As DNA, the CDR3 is TGCGCCAGCAGCTTTGGCCAGAGGGACAGACCCTCCTACGAGCAGTACTTC. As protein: CASSFGQRDRPSYEQYF.

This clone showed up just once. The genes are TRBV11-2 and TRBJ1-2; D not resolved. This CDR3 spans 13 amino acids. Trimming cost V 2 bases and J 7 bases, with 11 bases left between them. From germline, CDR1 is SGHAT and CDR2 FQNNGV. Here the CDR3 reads CASSLSRAGGYTF. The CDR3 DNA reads TGTGCCAGCAGCTTATCCCGGGCGGGTGGCTACACCTTC.

The DNA of the CDR3 is TGTGCCAGCAGTTCGAGGGTCCCCCTCACAGATACGCAGTATTTT. Protein: CASSSRVPLTDTQYF. This chain joins TRBV6-5 and TRBJ2-3; TRBD2 might be the D (5 bases). Trimming pared 4 bases from V and 2 bases from J, leaving 13 bases between. This CDR3 spans 15 amino acids. CDR1 and CDR2 (germline): MNHEY, SVGAGI.

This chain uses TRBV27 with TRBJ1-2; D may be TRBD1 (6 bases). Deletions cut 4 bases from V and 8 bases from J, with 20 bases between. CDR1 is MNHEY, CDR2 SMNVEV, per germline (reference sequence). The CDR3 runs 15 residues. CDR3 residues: CASSSWSGHHPGYTF. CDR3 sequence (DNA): TGTGCCAGCAGTTCATGGTCGGGACACCACCCGGGCTACACCTTC.

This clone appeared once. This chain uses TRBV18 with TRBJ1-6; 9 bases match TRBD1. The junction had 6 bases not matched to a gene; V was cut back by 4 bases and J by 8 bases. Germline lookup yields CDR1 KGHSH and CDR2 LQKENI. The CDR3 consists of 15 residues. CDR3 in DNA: TGTGCCAGCTCACTTACAGGGGGCGTTGATTCACCCCTCCACTTT. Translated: CASSLTGGVDSPLHF.

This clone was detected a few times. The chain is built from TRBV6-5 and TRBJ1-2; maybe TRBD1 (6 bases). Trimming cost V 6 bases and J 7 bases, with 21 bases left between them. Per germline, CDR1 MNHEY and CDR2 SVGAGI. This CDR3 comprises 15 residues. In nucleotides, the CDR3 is TGTGCCAGCAGAGGGGGAGGGGGTTTTACGAGTGGCTACACCTTC. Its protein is CASRGGGGFTSGYTF.

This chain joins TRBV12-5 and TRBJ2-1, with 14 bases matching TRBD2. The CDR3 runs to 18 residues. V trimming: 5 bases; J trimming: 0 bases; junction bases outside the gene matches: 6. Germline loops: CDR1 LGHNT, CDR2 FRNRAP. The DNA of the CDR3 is TGTGCTAGTGGTGGGACTAGCGGGGGCCTCAGCTCCTACAATGAGCAGTTCTTC. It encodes CASGGTSGGLSSYNEQFF.

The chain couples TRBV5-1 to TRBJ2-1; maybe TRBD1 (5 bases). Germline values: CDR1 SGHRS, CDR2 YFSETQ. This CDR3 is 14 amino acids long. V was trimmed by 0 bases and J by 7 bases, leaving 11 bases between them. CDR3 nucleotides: TGCGCCAGCAGCTTGGCAGGGTTCCTAAATGAGCAGTTCTTC. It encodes CASSLAGFLNEQFF.

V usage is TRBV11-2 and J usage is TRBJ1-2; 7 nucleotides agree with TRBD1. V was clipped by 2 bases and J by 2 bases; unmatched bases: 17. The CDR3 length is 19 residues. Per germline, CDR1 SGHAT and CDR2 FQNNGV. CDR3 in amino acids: CASSLLSRRTGTANYGYTF. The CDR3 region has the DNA TGTGCCAGCAGCTTACTGAGCCGAAGAACCGGGACAGCAAACTATGGCTACACCTTC.

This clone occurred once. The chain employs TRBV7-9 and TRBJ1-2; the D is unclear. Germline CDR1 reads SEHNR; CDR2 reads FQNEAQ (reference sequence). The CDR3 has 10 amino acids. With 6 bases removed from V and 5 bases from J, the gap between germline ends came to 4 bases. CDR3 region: CASSKYGYTF. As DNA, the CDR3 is TGTGCCAGCAGTAAATATGGCTACACCTTC. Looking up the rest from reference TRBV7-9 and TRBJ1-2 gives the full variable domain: DTGVSQNPRHKITKRGQNVTFRCDPISEHNRLYWYRQTLGQGPEFLTYFQNEAQLEKSRLLSDRFSAERPKGSFSTLEIQRTEQGDSAMYLCASSKYGYTFGSGTRLTVV.

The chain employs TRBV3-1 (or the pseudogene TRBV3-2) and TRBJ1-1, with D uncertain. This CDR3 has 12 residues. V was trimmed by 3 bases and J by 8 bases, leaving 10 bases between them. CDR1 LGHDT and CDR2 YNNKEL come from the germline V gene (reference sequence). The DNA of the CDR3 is TGTGCCAGCAGCCAGATCGAGGAGGAAGCTTTCTTT. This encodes CASSQIEEEAFF.

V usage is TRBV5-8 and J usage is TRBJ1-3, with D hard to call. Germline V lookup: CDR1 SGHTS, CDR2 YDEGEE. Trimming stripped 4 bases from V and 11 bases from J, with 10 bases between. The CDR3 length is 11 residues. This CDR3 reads CASSRVSPIYF. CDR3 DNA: TGTGCCAGCAGCCGTGTTAGCCCCATATATTTT.

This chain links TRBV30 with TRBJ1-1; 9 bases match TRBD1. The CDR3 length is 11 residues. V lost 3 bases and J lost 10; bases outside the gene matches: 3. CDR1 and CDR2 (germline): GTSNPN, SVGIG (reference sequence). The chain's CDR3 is CAWSRQGGAFF. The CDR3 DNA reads TGTGCCTGGAGCCGACAGGGGGGAGCTTTCTTT.

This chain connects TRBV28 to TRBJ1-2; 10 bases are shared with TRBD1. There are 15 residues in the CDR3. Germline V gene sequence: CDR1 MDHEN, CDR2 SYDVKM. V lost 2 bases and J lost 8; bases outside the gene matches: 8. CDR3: CASSLERTGGVGYTF. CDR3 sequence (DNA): TGTGCCAGCAGTTTAGAGAGGACAGGGGGTGTAGGCTACACCTTC.

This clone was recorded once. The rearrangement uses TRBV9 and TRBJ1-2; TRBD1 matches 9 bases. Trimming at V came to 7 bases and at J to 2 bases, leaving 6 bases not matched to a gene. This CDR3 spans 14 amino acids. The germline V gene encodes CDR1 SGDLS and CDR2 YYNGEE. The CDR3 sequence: CASSRTGENYGYTF. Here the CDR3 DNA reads TGTGCCAGCTCCCGGACAGGGGAGAACTATGGCTACACCTTC.

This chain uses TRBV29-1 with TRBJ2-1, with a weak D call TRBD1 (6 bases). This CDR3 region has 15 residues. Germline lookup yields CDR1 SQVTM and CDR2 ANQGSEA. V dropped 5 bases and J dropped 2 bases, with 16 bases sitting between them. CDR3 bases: TGCAGCGTTAGAGTCAACAGGGAACCCTACAATGAGCAGTTCTTC. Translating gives CSVRVNREPYNEQFF.

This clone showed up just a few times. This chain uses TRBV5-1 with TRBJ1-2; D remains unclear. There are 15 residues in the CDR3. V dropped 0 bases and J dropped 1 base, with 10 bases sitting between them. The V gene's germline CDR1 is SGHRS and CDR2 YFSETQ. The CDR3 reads CASSLATVFNYGYTF. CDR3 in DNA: TGCGCCAGCAGCTTGGCTACGGTTTTTAACTATGGCTACACCTTC. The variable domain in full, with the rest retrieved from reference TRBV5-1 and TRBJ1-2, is KAGVTQTPRYLIKTRGQQVTLSCSPISGHRSVSWYQQTPGQGLQFLFEYFSETQRNKGNFPGRFSGRQFSNSRSEMNVSTLELGDSALYLCASSLATVFNYGYTFGSGTRLTVV.

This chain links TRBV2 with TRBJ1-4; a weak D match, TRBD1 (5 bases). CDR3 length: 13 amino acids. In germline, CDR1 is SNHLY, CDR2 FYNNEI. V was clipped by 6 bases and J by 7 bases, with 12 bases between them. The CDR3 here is CASSREGREKLFF. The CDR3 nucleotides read TGTGCCAGCAGCCGGGAGGGGCGTGAAAAACTGTTTTTT.

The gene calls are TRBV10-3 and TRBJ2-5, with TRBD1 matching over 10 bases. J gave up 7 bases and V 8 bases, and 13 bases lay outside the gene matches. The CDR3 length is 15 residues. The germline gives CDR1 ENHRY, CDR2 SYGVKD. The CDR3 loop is CAIRPGTGDLRTQYF. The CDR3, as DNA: TGTGCCATCCGTCCAGGGACAGGGGACCTTAGGACCCAGTACTTC.

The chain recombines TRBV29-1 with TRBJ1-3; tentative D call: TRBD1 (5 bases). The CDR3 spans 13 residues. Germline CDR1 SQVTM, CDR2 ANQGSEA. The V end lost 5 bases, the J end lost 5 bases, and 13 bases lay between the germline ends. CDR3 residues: CSVKGQGRNTIYF. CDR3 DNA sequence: TGCAGCGTTAAGGGGCAGGGAAGAAACACCATATATTTT.

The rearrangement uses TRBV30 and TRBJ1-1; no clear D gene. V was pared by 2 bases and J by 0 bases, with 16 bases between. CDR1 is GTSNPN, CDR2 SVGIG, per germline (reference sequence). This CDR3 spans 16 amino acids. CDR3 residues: CAWSHTTLGLNTEAFF. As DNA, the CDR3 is TGTGCCTGGAGTCACACGACACTAGGGTTGAACACTGAAGCTTTCTTT.

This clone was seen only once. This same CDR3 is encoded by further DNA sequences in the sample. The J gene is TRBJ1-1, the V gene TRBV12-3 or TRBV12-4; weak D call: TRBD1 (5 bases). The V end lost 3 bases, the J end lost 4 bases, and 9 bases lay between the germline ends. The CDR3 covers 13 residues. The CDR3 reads CASSLGGGTEAFF. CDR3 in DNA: TGTGCCAGCAGTTTGGGGGGGGGCACTGAAGCTTTCTTT.

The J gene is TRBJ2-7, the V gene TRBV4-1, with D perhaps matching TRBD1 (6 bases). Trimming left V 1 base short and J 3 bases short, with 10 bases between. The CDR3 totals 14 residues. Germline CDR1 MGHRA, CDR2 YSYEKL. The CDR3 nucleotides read TGCGCCAGCAGCCAAGGAAAAGGGGGCTACGAGCAGTACTTC. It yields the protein CASSQGKGGYEQYF.

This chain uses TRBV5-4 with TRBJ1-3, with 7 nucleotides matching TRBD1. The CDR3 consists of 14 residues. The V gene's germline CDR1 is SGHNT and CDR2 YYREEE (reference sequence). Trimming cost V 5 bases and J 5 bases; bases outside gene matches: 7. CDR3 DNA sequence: TGTGCCAGCAGTCGCGGACAGGACCGAAACACCATATATTTT. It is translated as CASSRGQDRNTIYF.

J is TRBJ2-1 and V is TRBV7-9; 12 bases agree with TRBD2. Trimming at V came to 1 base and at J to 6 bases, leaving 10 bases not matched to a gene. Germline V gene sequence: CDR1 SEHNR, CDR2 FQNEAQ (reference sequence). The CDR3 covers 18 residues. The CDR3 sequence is CASSLGGALAGGLNEQFF. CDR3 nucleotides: TGTGCCAGCAGCTTAGGAGGGGCCCTAGCGGGGGGGCTCAATGAGCAGTTCTTC. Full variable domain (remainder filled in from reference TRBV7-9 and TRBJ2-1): DTGVSQNPRHKITKRGQNVTFRCDPISEHNRLYWYRQTLGQGPEFLTYFQNEAQLEKSRLLSDRFSAERPKGSFSTLEIQRTEQGDSAMYLCASSLGGALAGGLNEQFFGPGTRLTVL.

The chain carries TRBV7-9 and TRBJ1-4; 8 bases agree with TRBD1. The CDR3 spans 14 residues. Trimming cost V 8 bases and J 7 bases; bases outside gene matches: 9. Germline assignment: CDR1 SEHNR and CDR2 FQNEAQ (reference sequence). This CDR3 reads CASGSTGDGEKLFF. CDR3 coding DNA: TGTGCCAGCGGATCGACAGGGGACGGTGAAAAACTGTTTTTT. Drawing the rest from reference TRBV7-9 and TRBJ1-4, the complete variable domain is DTGVSQNPRHKITKRGQNVTFRCDPISEHNRLYWYRQTLGQGPEFLTYFQNEAQLEKSRLLSDRFSAERPKGSFSTLEIQRTEQGDSAMYLCASGSTGDGEKLFFGSGTQLSVL.

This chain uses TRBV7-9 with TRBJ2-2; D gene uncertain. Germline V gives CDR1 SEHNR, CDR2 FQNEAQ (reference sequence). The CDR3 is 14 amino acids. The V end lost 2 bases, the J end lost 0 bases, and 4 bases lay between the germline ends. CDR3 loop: CASSLRANTGELFF. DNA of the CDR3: TGTGCCAGCAGCTTAAGAGCGAACACCGGGGAGCTGTTTTTT. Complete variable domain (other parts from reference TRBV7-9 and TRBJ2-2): DTGVSQNPRHKITKRGQNVTFRCDPISEHNRLYWYRQTLGQGPEFLTYFQNEAQLEKSRLLSDRFSAERPKGSFSTLEIQRTEQGDSAMYLCASSLRANTGELFFGEGSRLTVL.

In DNA form, the CDR3 reads TGTGCCAGCAGCGTATCCAGGGGAAACCGTGACAGTTCTATTGGAAACACCATATATTTT. Its translation: CASSVSRGNRDSSIGNTIYF. The rearrangement joins TRBV9 to TRBJ1-3, with TRBD1 as a possible D gene (6 bases). The CDR3 loop spans 20 amino acids. Germline V gene data show CDR1 as SGDLS and CDR2 as YYNGEE. The V end was cut by 1 base, the J end by 3 bases, with 26 bases between.

The CDR3 nucleotides read TGTGCCACCTCCCAGGCGTTTAACTATGGCTACACCTTC. Translating it yields CATSQAFNYGYTF. The chain links TRBV24-1 to TRBJ1-2; D uncertain. This CDR3 is 13 amino acids long. The germline gives CDR1 KGHDR, CDR2 SFDVKD. The V end lost 9 bases, the J end lost 1 base, and 11 bases lay between the germline ends.